This T cell receptor beta chain was sequenced during a study of T cell responses to AZD1222 COVID-19 vaccine. Trimming shortened V by 0 bases and J by 8 bases, and 9 bases separated the two germline ends. Germline CDR1 and CDR2: GTSNPN and SVGIG (reference sequence). The length of the CDR3 is 12 residues. A few counts support this clone. The antigen is undetermined. Using immunoSEQ multiplex PCR, the repertoire was profiled, and TCRdb retains in-frame clones only, with some absent. The table has fewer than 65,000 clones, roughly 90% seen once. Regarding the study as a whole: Two doses of AZD1222 preceded a rise in Spike-specific TCR breadth and depth. In all cases, repertoires were sampled only after the peak T cell response. Of spike-specific TCRs, nearly half reportedly target regions left unmutated in variants.

This TCR was recovered from an adult who received the AZD1222 COVID-19 vaccine. The chain uses TRBV30 and TRBJ2-3; D ambiguous. This material consisted of peripheral blood, taken 28 days after the second AZD1222 dose. CDR3 sequence reads: CAWSVLFGTQYF. DNA of the CDR3: TGTGCCTGGAGTGTACTTTTTGGTACGCAGTATTTT.